Listed here is a single T cell receptor (beta chain). Its antigen is not known. Sequencing was performed with immunoSEQ multiplex PCR; in TCRdb, only in-frame clones are kept and a portion is missing. The data show about 120,000 clones, with more than 80% seen just once and 6.9% held by the top ten. These data come from a study of radiotherapy plus CTLA-4 blockade in lung cancer. Background on the study: Among patients, about 17% showed objective responses, and about 30% had disease control.

Study-level results: Reports state that early shifts in blood T cell clones, with interferon-beta, best predicted response.

V lost 2 bases to trimming and J lost 7 bases, with 9 bases between them. The CDR3 totals 13 residues. Germline values: CDR1 KGHSH, CDR2 LQKENI. The TCR comes from a human donor with non-small cell lung cancer that progressed on radiotherapy plus ipilimumab. This chain links TRBV18 with TRBJ2-1, with D unclear. Sequenced material: peripheral blood, taken from a patient treated with radiotherapy plus ipilimumab. The CDR3 bases are TGTGCCAGCTCACCAGAAGGAAGGAATGAGCAGTTCTTC. Translation gives CASSPEGRNEQFF.